This T cell receptor (beta chain) was sequenced for a study of shared T cell receptors in the human thymus. V lost 1 base to trimming and J lost 1 base, with 13 bases between them. Germline V gene lookup returns CDR1 MNHEY and CDR2 SVGAGI. The length of the CDR3 is 16 residues. This clone occurred a few times. The assay was immunoSEQ multiplex PCR, and TCRdb's table has in-frame clones only and misses some. The sample has 700,000 or so clones, 70% to 90% seen once. This sample also belongs to another study, concerning human thymus T cells. That investigation notes: Those donating were healthy Finnish infants in corrective surgery for congenital heart defects. Thymus tissue for the work was resected from patients undergoing corrective heart surgery. In unrelated individuals, thymic repertoires overlapped highly, according to related research.

The chain carries TRBV6-5 and TRBJ1-1; no clear D gene. Sequenced input: thymocytes. The receptor was isolated from a girl under three years old with a congenital heart defect. CDR3 loop: CASSYLTVGENTEAFF. The CDR3 nucleotides are TGTGCCAGCAGTTACTTGACGGTTGGAGAGAACACTGAAGCTTTCTTT.